This T cell receptor (beta chain) was identified in a study of CD8 T cells in ankylosing spondylitis. TCRdb re-derived calls from the 5' RACE reads in MiXCR, one entry per CDR3 protein. This table has 200,000 to 250,000 distinct CDR3 sequences, roughly a tenth appearing once. General study points: The clones that were linked to disease were reported to be significantly enriched in matched synovial fluid samples from ankylosing spondylitis patients.

V was clipped by 4 bases and J by 8 bases; unmatched bases: 7. This CDR3 is built from 13 residues. CDR1 SGHRS and CDR2 YFSETQ come from the germline V gene. This clonotype was seen many times. Its antigen is unidentified. V is TRBV5-1 and J is TRBJ1-2; 8 bases fit TRBD1. The sequencing sample was made of blood, either unsorted or a sorted T cell fraction (not recorded which). This TCR was recovered from a male donor with ankylosing spondylitis or in good health (not recorded which). The CDR3 region has the DNA TGCGCCAGCAGCCCCGGACAGGGACGGGGCTACACCTTC. Residues: CASSPGQGRGYTF. The entire variable domain, with the rest obtained from reference TRBV5-1 and TRBJ1-2, is as follows: KAGVTQTPRYLIKTRGQQVTLSCSPISGHRSVSWYQQTPGQGLQFLFEYFSETQRNKGNFPGRFSGRQFSNSRSEMNVSTLELGDSALYLCASSPGQGRGYTFGSGTRLTVV.